The T cell receptor beta chain under discussion was sequenced for a study of molecular identifiers for immune sequencing clone quantification (dated by TCRdb to the late 2010s). At the level of the whole study: In a replicate experiment, RNA from around 20,000 or 100,000 naive CD8 T cells was split into five aliquots, four of which were sequenced. The study was a methods study using CD8 T cells to benchmark molecular-identifier clustering-based TCR repertoire sequencing (MIDCIRS) and TCR RNA copy counting. Paper-wide results and their limitations: Clones above 20 RNA copies held over 99% of molecules in CMV-specific effector cells but under 1% in naive cells. Identical TCR molecules sharing a barcode could cause highly expanded clone sizes to be underestimated. Spiked-in Jurkat TCR RNA equivalent to a single cell was reported to be detectable even among some 910,000 naive CD8 T cells. Modeling indicated about 3 TCR RNA copies recovered per cell, compared with roughly 9.7 by digital PCR, which implies a capture efficiency of approximately 30%. The naive libraries included spiked-in Jurkat TCR RNA (roughly nine copies' worth), and this Jurkat TCR RNA is not part of the donor repertoire. When barcode sub-clustering was not used, chimeric consensus sequences inflated TCR diversity, with chimeras reaching as high as 47%.

Libraries of naive CD8 T cells were generated from around 20,000 to 1,000,000 sorted cells, with 10%, 30% or 50% of the purified RNA used. On a BD FACSAria II, naive CD8 T cells were FACS-sorted as CD8+CD4-CCR7+CD45RA+ and collected into RLT Plus buffer. Detection sensitivity was tested by spiking Jurkat RNA equal to some 11 TCR copies' worth into samples containing 20,000-1,000,000 naive CD8 T cells. Enrichment of CD8 T cells was done with RosetteSep CD8+ T Cell Enrichment Cocktail plus Ficoll-Paque, and ACK red cell lysis came afterward. Notes on this clonotype: The target of this receptor is not known. There are no base qualities to consult, and no much larger clone falls within one base.

CDR1 and CDR2 are read off the germline V gene (reference sequence) as MNHEY and SMNVEV. Compared with germline, V lacks 4 bases and J lacks 3 bases; bases without a gene match: 5. Counted from cysteine to phenylalanine, this CDR3 has 14 amino acids. Kept here is only the CDR3 DNA, which spans 42 bases and is read in frame from base 1. Receptors were amplified or captured by PCR. TCRdb names Illumina HiSeq 4000 as the instrument used. Bulk TCR libraries were generated as previously described, with the TCR primers listed in Table S5 used. Total RNA was purified with the Qiagen AllPrep DNA/RNA kit. Before any analysis, reads coming from multiple sequencing runs of the same library were combined into one pool. The authors' pipeline ran thus. Reads were retained only if the reads had an exact TCR constant sequence, and the retained reads were trimmed to 150 nt and grouped according to their 12-nt molecular barcodes. Reads in each barcode group were sub-clustered using a 15% Levenshtein threshold, and a quality-weighted consensus sequence was built for each RNA molecule. Non-functional sequences were filtered out, along with any lower-count sequence sitting one edit away from another sequence. On the basis of fitting two negative binomial distributions, barcode sub-clusters with fewer than 20% of the maximum read count were discarded. Through fastp at Q25 and MiXCR, TCRdb rebuilt clones from the public reads, retaining in-frame beta chains. Entries that share a CDR3 protein sequence are merged under the most common genes and DNA. None of the V and J calls come from the authors' own analysis; TCRdb made them. The sample table shows about 640,000 distinct CDR3 sequences, and less than 20% are seen once. The top ten clones comprise 0.85% of the sample.

This receptor was identified in a human donor in good health. Some libraries in this study had Jurkat cell RNA spiked in. The sequencing sample was made of naive CD8+ T cells from blood, with Jurkat cell RNA spiked in. Per the publication, the cell subset or site label means: FACS-sorted CD8+CD4-CCR7+CD45RA+ naive T cells. This sequence uses TRBV27 and TRBJ2-7, and TRBD2 matches 8 of the central bases. The CDR3 has the sequence CASSWSGSYYEQYF. The nucleotide sequence reads as follows: TGTGCCAGCAGTTGGAGCGGGAGCTACTACGAGCAGTACTTC.